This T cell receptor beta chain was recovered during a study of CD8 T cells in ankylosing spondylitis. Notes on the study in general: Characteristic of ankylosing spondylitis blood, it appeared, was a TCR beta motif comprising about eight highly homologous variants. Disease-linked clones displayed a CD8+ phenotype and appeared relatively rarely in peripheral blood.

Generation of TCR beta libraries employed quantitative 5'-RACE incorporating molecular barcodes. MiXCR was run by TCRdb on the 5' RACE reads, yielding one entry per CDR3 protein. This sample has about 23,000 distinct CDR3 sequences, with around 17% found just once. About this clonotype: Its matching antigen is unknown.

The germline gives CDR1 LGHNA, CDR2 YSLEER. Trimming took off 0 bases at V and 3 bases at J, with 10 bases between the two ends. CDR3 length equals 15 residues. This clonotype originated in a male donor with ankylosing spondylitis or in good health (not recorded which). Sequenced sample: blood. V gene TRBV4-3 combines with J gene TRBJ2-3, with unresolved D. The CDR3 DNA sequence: TGCGCCAGCAGCCAAGATTTGGCGGAAACAGATACGCAGTATTTT. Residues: CASSQDLAETDTQYF.